This T cell receptor (beta chain) was sequenced in a study of regulatory and conventional T cells in RAG deficiency. Produced via immunoSEQ multiplex PCR; TCRdb's table is partial and in-frame only. The sample contains fewer than 35,000 clones, about nine tenths of which appear only once. The CDR3 extends over 13 amino acids. V gave up 0 bases and J gave up 6 bases, with 9 bases separating them. Germline V gives CDR1 SGHRS, CDR2 YFSETQ. This same sample was also part of a study on regulatory T cells. Per that study: The primer mix had 52 TRBV and 13 TRBJ primers.

The chain links TRBV5-1 to TRBJ1-2; no clear D. This TCR came from a human donor in good health. Sequenced input: CD8+ T cells sorted from blood. The CDR3 sequence: CASSLVSGNGYTF. CDR3 bases: TGCGCCAGCAGCTTGGTTTCCGGGAATGGCTACACCTTC.